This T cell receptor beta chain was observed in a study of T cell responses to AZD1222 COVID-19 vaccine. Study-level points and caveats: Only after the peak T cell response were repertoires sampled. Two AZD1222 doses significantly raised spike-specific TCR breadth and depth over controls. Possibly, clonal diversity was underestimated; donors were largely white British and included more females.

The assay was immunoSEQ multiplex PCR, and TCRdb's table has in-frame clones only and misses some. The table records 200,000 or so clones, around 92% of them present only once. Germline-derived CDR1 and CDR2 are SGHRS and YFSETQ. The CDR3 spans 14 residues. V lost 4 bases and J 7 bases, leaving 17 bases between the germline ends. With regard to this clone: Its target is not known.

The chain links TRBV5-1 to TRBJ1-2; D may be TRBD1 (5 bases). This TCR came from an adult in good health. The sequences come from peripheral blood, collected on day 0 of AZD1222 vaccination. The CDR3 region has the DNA TGCGCCAGCAGCACTGGGACGCCAAAGGGTGGCTACACCTTC. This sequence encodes CASSTGTPKGGYTF.